This is a list of T cell receptor beta chains from one sample in a study of blood T cell repertoires in COVID-19. Only in-frame clones appear in the TCRdb table, and some are missing; sequencing was by immunoSEQ multiplex PCR. The sample comprises roughly 140,000 clones, around 80% of which are singletons, and 7.2% rests with the top ten. The material sequenced was peripheral blood. The receptors were gathered from a woman between 45 and 65 years old in a cohort sampled during active or convalescent COVID-19. Both conserved end residues are part of each CDR3. The order of the fields is J gene, V gene, D gene, clone size, CDR3 DNA, CDR3 protein. D genes are given only for firm matches. Clone size is shown for a subset of rows, as once, few, many or a class of expanded clone.

TRBJ2-3	TRBV13	TRBD2	-	TGTGCCAGCAGCCAGCGGGGGGGCTTCACAGATACGCAGTATTTT	CASSQRGGFTDTQYF
TRBJ2-2	TRBV18	TRBD2	once	TGTGCCAGCTCACCCTGGACTAGCGGGGGCCTGAACACCGGGGAGCTGTTTTTT	CASSPWTSGGLNTGELFF
TRBJ1-5	TRBV11-2	-	-	TGTGCCAGCAGCTTAGGAGGGTATAGCAATCAGCCCCAGCATTTT	CASSLGGYSNQPQHF
TRBJ1-1	TRBV12-3/TRBV12-4	-	-	TGTGCCAGCAGCTTCATGGCTTTTGGCGAAGCTTTCTTT	CASSFMAFGEAFF
TRBJ1-4	TRBV15	-	-	TGTGCCACCAGCAGGCCGGGGGCAACTAATGAAAAACTGTTTTTT	CATSRPGATNEKLFF
TRBJ2-5	TRBV7-2	-	once	TGTGCCAGCAGCCCCGGACAGAGGACCTACCAAGAGACCCAGTACTTC	CASSPGQRTYQETQYF
TRBJ2-2	TRBV4-3	-	-	TGCGCCAGCAGCCAAGATTCAGGCGTTACCGGGGAGCTGTTTTTT	CASSQDSGVTGELFF
TRBJ2-1	TRBV7-2	TRBD2	-	TGTGCCAGCAGCTCCACTAGAAGCGGGGGGTACAATGAGCAGTTCTTC	CASSSTRSGGYNEQFF
TRBJ1-1	TRBV29-1	-	-	TGCAGCGTTGGAGGCATGGGGGGAGGAACTGAAGCTTTCTTT	CSVGGMGGGTEAFF
TRBJ2-7	TRBV5-1	TRBD1	-	TGCGCCAGCAGCAAGGACAGGGGATCCCACGAGCAGTACTTC	CASSKDRGSHEQYF
TRBJ2-7	TRBV9	TRBD2	-	TGTGCCAGCAGCCCCCGGGGGGACTCCTACGAGCAGTACTTC	CASSPRGDSYEQYF
TRBJ1-1	TRBV12-3/TRBV12-4	-	-	TGTGCCAGCAGCCCGGACTCGAACACTGAAGCTTTCTTT	CASSPDSNTEAFF
TRBJ2-1	TRBV6-1	TRBD2	-	TGTGCCAGCAGTGCCAAATGGACTAGCGGGGGGGGTGAGCAGTTCTTC	CASSAKWTSGGGEQFF
TRBJ2-2	TRBV10-1	-	-	TGCGCCAGCAGTGTACTCCAGGGGTCCGGGGAGCTGTTTTTT	CASSVLQGSGELFF
TRBJ1-4	TRBV21-1	-	once	TGTGCCAGCAGCAAAGGAAGGGACATTGAGGGCGAAAAACTGTTTTTT	CASSKGRDIEGEKLFF
TRBJ2-7	TRBV9	TRBD2	-	TGTGCCAGCAGCGTAGAGACTAGCGGGGTGATCTACGAGCAGTACTTC	CASSVETSGVIYEQYF
TRBJ2-3	TRBV7-9	TRBD2	-	TGTGCCAGCAGCCCAACATTAGCGGGGGGGTACACAGATACGCAGTATTTT	CASSPTLAGGYTDTQYF
TRBJ1-5	TRBV12-3/TRBV12-4	-	few	TGTGCCAGCAGTCCACAGGATAATCAGCCCCAGCATTTT	CASSPQDNQPQHF
TRBJ2-1	TRBV3-1/TRBV3-2	-	-	TGTGCCAGCAGCCAAGAACTTTCCCGGGGGAATGAGCAGTTCTTC	CASSQELSRGNEQFF
TRBJ1-5	TRBV3-1/TRBV3-2	TRBD1	-	TGTGCCAGCAGCCTCCACGGACAGGGTGTCCAGCCCCAGCATTTT	CASSLHGQGVQPQHF
TRBJ2-5	TRBV5-8	TRBD2	-	TGTGCCAGCAGCTTGGATTCTAGCGGGGGGGAGACCCAGTACTTC	CASSLDSSGGETQYF
TRBJ2-6	TRBV19	TRBD1	-	TGTGCCAGTAGTACAGGGGGCTCTGGGGCCAACGTCCTGACTTTC	CASSTGGSGANVLTF
TRBJ1-5	TRBV5-1	-	-	TGCGCCAGCAGCTTCCAGGGGCAGCCCCAGCATTTT	CASSFQGQPQHF
TRBJ1-6	TRBV6-5	-	-	TGTGCCAGCAGTTACTCGGCTTCACCCCTCCACTTT	CASSYSASPLHF
TRBJ1-3	TRBV5-6	TRBD1	-	TGTGCCAGCAGCTTAACAGGGGTTCCATCTGGAAACACCATATATTTT	CASSLTGVPSGNTIYF
TRBJ2-7	TRBV3-1/TRBV3-2	-	-	TGTGCCAGCAGACCGCAGGACAACTCCTACGAGCAGTACTTC	CASRPQDNSYEQYF
TRBJ1-1	TRBV7-9	-	-	TGTGCCAGCCGCCCCCGAGGGGGGGATGAAGCTTTCTTT	CASRPRGGDEAFF
TRBJ1-4	TRBV5-8	-	-	TGTGCCAGCAGCTTGGGACAGAGACCAACTAATGAAAAACTGTTTTTT	CASSLGQRPTNEKLFF
TRBJ2-5	TRBV7-8	-	-	TGTGCCAGCAGCCCCCGGGTGGTGGAGACCCAGTACTTC	CASSPRVVETQYF
TRBJ2-5	TRBV7-8	TRBD2	once	TGTGCCAGCAGCCGGGAGGATATATCCGAAGAGACCCAGTACTTC	CASSREDISEETQYF
TRBJ1-1	TRBV11-3	-	once	TGTGCCAGCAGCTTAGATCCGGGGAACACTGAAGCTTTCTTT	CASSLDPGNTEAFF
TRBJ2-3	TRBV11-2	-	-	TGTGCCAGCAGCCGCCGGGGAAGCACAGATACGCAGTATTTT	CASSRRGSTDTQYF
TRBJ2-1	TRBV7-2	-	-	TGTGCCAGCAGCTTGGACTCTACTCCCTACAATGAGCAGTTCTTC	CASSLDSTPYNEQFF
TRBJ1-3	TRBV5-6	-	-	TGTGCCAGCATCCGCGCCGGGTCTGGAAACACCATATATTTT	CASIRAGSGNTIYF
TRBJ2-1	TRBV19	TRBD2	-	TGTGCCAGTAGTCTAAGCGGGGGGGCTCGGAATGAGCAGTTCTTC	CASSLSGGARNEQFF
TRBJ1-5	TRBV6-5	-	-	TGTGCCAGCAGTTATTCTTACAGGGCGATTCAGCCCCAGCATTTT	CASSYSYRAIQPQHF
TRBJ2-7	TRBV28	-	-	TGTGCCAGCAGGAGGGAGGACAACTCCTACGAGCAGTACTTC	CASRREDNSYEQYF
TRBJ2-5	TRBV6-1	-	-	TGTGCCAGCAGTGAAGATCTTAGGAGGGAGACCCAGTACTTC	CASSEDLRRETQYF
TRBJ2-1	TRBV18	TRBD2	-	TGTGCCAGCTCAGCAAACCTCGGCGGGGGGTTTATAAATGAGCAGTTCTTC	CASSANLGGGFINEQFF
TRBJ2-5	TRBV11-3	TRBD2	-	TGTGCCAGCAGCAGTGGCGCTAGCGGGGGTCGAGAGACCCAGTACTTC	CASSSGASGGRETQYF
TRBJ2-7	TRBV27	-	-	TGTGCCAGCAGTTTAGTGGGGCCCTACGAGCAGTACTTC	CASSLVGPYEQYF
TRBJ2-7	TRBV5-1	TRBD1	few	TGCGCCAGCAGCGCGGGACAGGGATTCCACGAGCAGTACTTC	CASSAGQGFHEQYF
TRBJ1-3	TRBV7-9	-	-	TGTGCCAGCACCCTAGACTTATTTCCGCCTACTTCTGGAAACACCATATATTTT	CASTLDLFPPTSGNTIYF
TRBJ2-1	TRBV3-1/TRBV3-2	TRBD1	-	TGTGCCAGCAGCCGCCCCGGGACAGGGTACTACAATGAGCAGTTCTTC	CASSRPGTGYYNEQFF
TRBJ2-1	TRBV5-1	TRBD1	-	TGCGCCAGCAGCACGTTACAGGGGAATGAGCAGTTCTTC	CASSTLQGNEQFF
TRBJ2-1	TRBV3-1/TRBV3-2	TRBD2	-	TGTGCCAGCAGCCAATTAGCGGGGCGTGAGCAGTTCTTC	CASSQLAGREQFF
TRBJ2-7	TRBV5-6	-	once	TGTGCCAGCAGCTTGTTGGGGGCGGGTTCAGGGGAGCAGTACTTC	CASSLLGAGSGEQYF
TRBJ1-6	TRBV5-1	TRBD1	few	TGCGCCAGCAGCTTAACCGGGACAGCGTATCATAATTCACCCCTCCACTTT	CASSLTGTAYHNSPLHF
TRBJ2-1	TRBV10-3	-	-	TGTGCCATCAGTGTACTAGAAAATGAGCAGTTCTTC	CAISVLENEQFF
TRBJ1-2	TRBV5-1	-	-	TGCGCCAGCAGCCCGGAGACAGCTCCCTATGGCTACACCTTC	CASSPETAPYGYTF
TRBJ1-2	TRBV6-6	TRBD1	-	TGTGCCAGCAGCCTCTCGGACAGGCTGACTAACTATGGCTACACCTTC	CASSLSDRLTNYGYTF
TRBJ2-1	TRBV11-3	TRBD2	-	TGTGCCAGCAGCACCAGCGGGGGGTCATACAATGAGCAGTTCTTC	CASSTSGGSYNEQFF
TRBJ1-5	TRBV6-1	-	few	TGTGCCAGCAGTGAAGTGGCGGCAGAGCCCCAGCATTTT	CASSEVAAEPQHF
TRBJ1-4	TRBV5-5	-	-	TGTGCCAGCAGCTTGGAAAGTGGAGCAGCTGAAAAACTGTTTTTT	CASSLESGAAEKLFF
TRBJ1-1	TRBV27	TRBD1	-	TGTGCCAGCAGCACGGACAGGGTGACGTTAATGAACACTGAAGCTTTCTTT	CASSTDRVTLMNTEAFF